The rows below give T cell receptor beta chains drawn from one sample of a study of T-cell reconstitution after alpha-beta-depleted transplantation in children. One entry per CDR3 protein, called by TCRdb with MiXCR from the PCR reads. The repertoire holds 450,000 to 500,000 distinct CDR3 sequences, with around 12% as singletons. The sample consisted of PBMCs from the stem cell graft donor, taken from the stem cell graft. The receptors stem from a human donor who donated a stem cell graft to a child with combined immunodeficiency. The CDR3 runs from the conserved cysteine through the conserved F or W.

>13|TRBV29-1
CASGTTLYNEQFF
>15|TRBV12-3/TRBV12-4
CASSSLTVSGNTIYF
>19|TRBV7-2
CASSLDAGTALTSTDTQYF
>15|TRBV4-3
CASSQGQGVREKLFF
>13|TRBV9
CASSVAGEDTQYF
>17|TRBV7-2
CASSWTSPGLAGQEQYF
>15|TRBV20-1
CSANRRDREIYEQYF
>13|TRBV27
CASRPIDHNEQYF
>9|TRBV24-1
CALFYEQYF
>14|TRBV3-1
CASSQDPAYTEAFF
>18|TRBV7-8
CASSLVREKVRSYNEQFF
>14|TRBV5-8
CASSWGLVIDEQFF
>16|TRBV6-5
CASSYDGHRGSQPQHF
>15|TRBV20-1
CSARPGTGGNYEQYF
>13|TRBV5-6
CASTGSWGYEQYF
>12|TRBV12-3/TRBV12-4
CASSPRLYGYTF
>13|TRBV18
CASSHRPIYEQYF
>21|TRBV11-2
CASSLVPSWREVPRSYNEQFF
>13|TRBV12-3/TRBV12-4
CASSFQGAWDQYF
>16|TRBV18
CASSRPGLGNTGELFF
>16|TRBV4-2
CASSRTSVSSYNEQFF
>19|TRBV5-6
CASSLMGLAGGANTGELFF
>17|TRBV7-2
CASSLAGRGVSTDTQYF
>14|TRBV4-2
CASSLGRRPNTQYF
>13|TRBV7-2
CASSLVGDRGYTF
>15|TRBV29-1
CSVESGYSNTGELFF
>15|TRBV11-2
CASSYRGGNTDTQYF
>14|TRBV5-6
CASSYGGITGELFF
>14|TRBV5-1
CASSMIHPEETQYF
>14|TRBV25-1
CASRTDREWGEQYF
>14|TRBV7-2
CASSYTGMPGELFF
>14|TRBV7-2
CASSPRTGGYGYTF
>16|TRBV9
CASSGDATSWTGELFF
>15|TRBV6-5
CASSSGSYSGNTIYF
>15|TRBV12-3/TRBV12-4
CASSGGMRGLNEQFF
>14|TRBV7-9
CASSDGTITDTQYF
>13|TRBV29-1
CSVVGGAGDTQYF
>14|TRBV14
CASSPRWGYNEQFF
>14|TRBV6-1
CASSHRGRNQPQHF
>14|TRBV7-2
CASSFTPSTDGYTF
>14|TRBV2
CASSGTVNTGELFF
>12|TRBV28
CASEGDHYGYTF
>15|TRBV7-3
CASSVGLAEQETQYF
>16|TRBV7-2
CASSLVGLAGTNEQFF
>13|TRBV7-8
CASSLKVGTEQFF
>15|TRBV7-8
CASSLDRVPHEKLFF
>14|TRBV30
CAWNQLAGPYEQYF
>15|TRBV27
CASRKGQGNNQPQHF